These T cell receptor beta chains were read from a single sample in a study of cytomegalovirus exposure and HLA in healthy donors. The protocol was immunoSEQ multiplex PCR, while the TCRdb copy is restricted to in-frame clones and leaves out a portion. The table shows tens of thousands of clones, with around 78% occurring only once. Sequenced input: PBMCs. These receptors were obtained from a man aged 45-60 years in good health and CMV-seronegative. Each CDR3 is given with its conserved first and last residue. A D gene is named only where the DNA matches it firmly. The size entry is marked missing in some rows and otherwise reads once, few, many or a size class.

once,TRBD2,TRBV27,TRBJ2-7,CASSLNPSGIYEQYF,TGTGCCAGCAGTTTAAATCCTAGCGGGATTTACGAGCAGTACTTC
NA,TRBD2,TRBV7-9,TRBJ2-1,CASSKPSSGGAAEQFF,TGTGCCAGCAGCAAACCCTCTAGCGGGGGGGCGGCCGAGCAGTTCTTC
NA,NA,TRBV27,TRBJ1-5,CASSAYSNQPQHF,TGTGCCAGCAGTGCCTATTCCAATCAGCCCCAGCATTTT
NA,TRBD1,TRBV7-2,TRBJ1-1,CASSLMTGMNTEAFF,TGTGCCAGCAGCTTAATGACAGGGATGAACACTGAAGCTTTCTTT
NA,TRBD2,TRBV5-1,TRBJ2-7,CASSLTGLEPYEQYF,TGCGCCAGCAGCTTGACGGGACTAGAACCCTACGAGCAGTACTTC
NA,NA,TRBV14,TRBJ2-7,CASSQNGANSYEQYF,TGTGCCAGCAGCCAAAATGGGGCAAACTCCTACGAGCAGTACTTC
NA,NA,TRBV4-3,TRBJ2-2,CASSQEGYSNTGELFF,TGCGCCAGCAGCCAAGAAGGGTACTCGAACACCGGGGAGCTGTTTTTT
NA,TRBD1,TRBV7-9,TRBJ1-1,CASSTRDRGQAFF,TGTGCCAGCAGCACCCGGGACAGGGGGCAAGCTTTCTTT
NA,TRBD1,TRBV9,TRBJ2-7,CASSDPRGGGQDYEQYF,TGTGCCAGCAGCGATCCGCGAGGGGGCGGGCAGGACTACGAGCAGTACTTC
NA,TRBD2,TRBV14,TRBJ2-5,CASSPGTSGVETQYF,TGTGCCAGCAGCCCGGGGACTAGCGGGGTGGAGACCCAGTACTTC
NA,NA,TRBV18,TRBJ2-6,CASSPSGVTGANVLTF,TGTGCCAGCTCACCATCGGGGGTTACTGGGGCCAACGTCCTGACTTTC
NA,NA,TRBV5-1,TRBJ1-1,CASSPIGGRTGTEAFF,TGCGCCAGCAGCCCTATCGGAGGGCGAACCGGCACTGAAGCTTTCTTT
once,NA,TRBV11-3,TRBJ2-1,CASSLSIRQSGNEQFF,TGTGCCAGCAGCTTAAGTATCCGGCAAAGCGGGAATGAGCAGTTCTTC
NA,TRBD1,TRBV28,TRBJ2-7,CASNRDRRSEQYF,TGTGCCAGCAATCGGGACAGGCGTTCCGAGCAGTACTTC
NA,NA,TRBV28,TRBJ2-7,CASSFNRPYEQYF,TGTGCCAGCAGTTTCAACAGGCCCTACGAGCAGTACTTC
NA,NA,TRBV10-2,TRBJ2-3,CALPPRADTQYF,TGCGCGTTACCTCCCAGGGCAGATACGCAGTATTTT
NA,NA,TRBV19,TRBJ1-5,CASSIVQSRNQPQHF,TGTGCCAGTAGTATAGTCCAGTCACGCAATCAGCCCCAGCATTTT
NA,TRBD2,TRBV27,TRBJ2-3,CASSSLTSGSTDTQYF,TGTGCCAGCAGTTCGCTTACTAGCGGGAGCACAGATACGCAGTATTTT
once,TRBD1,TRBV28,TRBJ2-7,CASSLSGTGADEQYF,TGTGCCAGCAGTTTATCCGGGACAGGGGCGGACGAGCAGTACTTC
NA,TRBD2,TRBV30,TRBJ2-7,CARSVTSGYEQYF,TGTGCCCGGAGTGTAACTAGCGGTTACGAGCAGTACTTC
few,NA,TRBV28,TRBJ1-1,CASSTESEAFF,TGTGCCAGCAGTACAGAGAGTGAAGCTTTCTTT
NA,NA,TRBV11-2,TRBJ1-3,CASRSQGYGNTIYF,TGTGCCAGCAGGAGCCAGGGGTATGGAAACACCATATATTTT
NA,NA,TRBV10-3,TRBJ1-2,CAISESKADTNYGYTF,TGTGCCATCAGTGAGTCGAAGGCCGACACTAACTATGGCTACACCTTC
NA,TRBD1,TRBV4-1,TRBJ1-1,CASSQPGQGRAFF,TGCGCCAGCAGCCAACCGGGACAGGGACGAGCTTTCTTT
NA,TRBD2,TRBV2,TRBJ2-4,CASSTRTSGTAKNIQYF,TGTGCCAGCAGTACCCGGACTAGCGGGACGGCCAAAAACATTCAGTACTTC
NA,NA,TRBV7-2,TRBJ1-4,CASSLRQNLATNEKLFF,TGTGCCAGCAGCTTACGACAAAACCTTGCAACTAATGAAAAACTGTTTTTT
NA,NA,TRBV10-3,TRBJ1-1,CAISEWQNTEAFF,TGTGCCATCAGTGAATGGCAGAACACTGAAGCTTTCTTT
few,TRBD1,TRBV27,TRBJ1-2,CASKTGGGLYGYTF,TGTGCCAGCAAGACAGGGGGTGGGCTCTATGGCTACACCTTC
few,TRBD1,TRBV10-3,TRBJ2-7,CAISDWDRTDEQYF,TGTGCCATCAGTGACTGGGACAGGACAGACGAGCAGTACTTC
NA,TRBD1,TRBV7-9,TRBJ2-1,CASSLTGDYNEQFF,TGTGCCAGCAGCTTAACAGGGGACTACAATGAGCAGTTCTTC
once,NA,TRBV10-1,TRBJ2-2,CASSESGTPSGLFF,TGCGCCAGCAGTGAGTCGGGGACACCCTCAGGACTGTTTTTT
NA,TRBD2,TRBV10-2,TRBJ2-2,CASRGLESGELFF,TGCGCCAGCAGGGGACTAGAGAGCGGGGAGCTGTTTTTT
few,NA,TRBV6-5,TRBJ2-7,CASSYSFGEGEQYF,TGTGCCAGCAGTTACTCTTTCGGAGAGGGCGAGCAGTACTTC
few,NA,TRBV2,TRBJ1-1,CASSTFRQDGAFF,TGTGCCAGCAGTACCTTTCGGCAGGATGGGGCTTTCTTT
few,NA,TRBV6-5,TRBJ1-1,CASSYRRSRGTEAFF,TGTGCCAGCAGTTATCGTCGTTCACGGGGCACTGAAGCTTTCTTT
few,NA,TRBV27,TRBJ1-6,CASNIGRNNSPLHF,TGTGCCAGCAATATTGGCAGGAACAATTCACCCCTCCACTTT
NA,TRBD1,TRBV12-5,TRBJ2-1,CASGTGQGNNEQFF,TGTGCTAGTGGTACGGGACAGGGAAACAATGAGCAGTTCTTC
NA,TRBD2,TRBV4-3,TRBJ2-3,CASSPGLADTDTQYF,TGCGCCAGCAGCCCCGGACTAGCGGACACAGATACGCAGTATTTT
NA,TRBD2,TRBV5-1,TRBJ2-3,CASKTSGGSSTDTQYF,TGCGCCAGCAAAACTAGCGGGGGGTCTAGCACAGATACGCAGTATTTT
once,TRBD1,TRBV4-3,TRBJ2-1,CASSQPGQGPYNEQFF,TGCGCCAGCAGCCAACCGGGACAGGGTCCCTACAATGAGCAGTTCTTC
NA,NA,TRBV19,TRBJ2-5,CASRVQGRETQYF,TGTGCCAGTAGAGTACAGGGTCGGGAGACCCAGTACTTC
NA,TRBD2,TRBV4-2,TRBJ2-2,CASSRPTSGRGTGELFF,TGTGCCAGCAGCCGCCCGACTAGCGGGAGAGGAACCGGGGAGCTGTTTTTT
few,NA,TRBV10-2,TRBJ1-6,CASAETDDSPLHF,TGCGCCAGCGCGGAAACGGATGATTCACCCCTCCACTTT
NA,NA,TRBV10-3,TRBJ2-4,CAISGQGSLAKNIQYF,TGTGCCATCAGTGGGCAGGGTAGTCTAGCCAAAAACATTCAGTACTTC
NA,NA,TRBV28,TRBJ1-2,CASIDWDGYTF,TGTGCCAGCATCGACTGGGATGGCTACACCTTC
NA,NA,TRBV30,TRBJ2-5,CAWSVIWTGKETQYF,TGTGCCTGGAGTGTGATCTGGACGGGAAAAGAGACCCAGTACTTC
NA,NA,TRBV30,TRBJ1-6,CAWSVQSSYNSPLHF,TGTGCCTGGAGTGTACAGAGCTCCTATAATTCACCCCTCCACTTT
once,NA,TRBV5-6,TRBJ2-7,CASSFPVDSYEQYF,TGTGCCAGCAGCTTTCCAGTTGACTCCTACGAGCAGTACTTC
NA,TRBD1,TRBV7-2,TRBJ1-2,CASSFGTGAYGYTF,TGTGCCAGCAGCTTCGGGACAGGGGCGTATGGCTACACCTTC
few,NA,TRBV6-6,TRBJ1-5,CASKVQGSNQPQHF,TGTGCCAGCAAGGTTCAGGGAAGCAATCAGCCCCAGCATTTT
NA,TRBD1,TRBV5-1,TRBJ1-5,CASSQGQGNQPQHF,TGCGCCAGCAGCCAGGGACAGGGCAATCAGCCCCAGCATTTT
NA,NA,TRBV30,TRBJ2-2,CAWSVSAGELFF,TGTGCCTGGAGTGTATCGGCCGGGGAGCTGTTTTTT
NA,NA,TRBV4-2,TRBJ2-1,CASSQGTPTRGNEQFF,TGTGCCAGCAGCCAAGGGACTCCCACTCGGGGTAATGAGCAGTTCTTC
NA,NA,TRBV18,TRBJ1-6,CASSPWGESYSPLHF,TGTGCCAGCTCACCATGGGGGGAGAGTTACTCACCCCTCCACTTT
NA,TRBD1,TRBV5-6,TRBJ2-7,CASSPRQGPEQYF,TGTGCCAGCAGCCCTCGACAGGGTCCCGAGCAGTACTTC